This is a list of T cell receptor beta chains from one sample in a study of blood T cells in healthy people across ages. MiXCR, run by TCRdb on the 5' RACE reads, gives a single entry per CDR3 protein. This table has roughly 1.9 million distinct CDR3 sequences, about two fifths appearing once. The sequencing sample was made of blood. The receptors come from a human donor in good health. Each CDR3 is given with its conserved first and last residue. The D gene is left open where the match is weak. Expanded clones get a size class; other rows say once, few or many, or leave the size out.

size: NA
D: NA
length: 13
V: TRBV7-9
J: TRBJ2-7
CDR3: CASSPSLRDEQYF
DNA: TGTGCCAGCAGCCCCAGCTTACGAGACGAGCAGTACTTC

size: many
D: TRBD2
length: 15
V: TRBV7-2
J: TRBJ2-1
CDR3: CASRTGTSGYNEQFF
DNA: TGTGCCAGCAGGACCGGGACTAGCGGATACAATGAGCAGTTCTTC

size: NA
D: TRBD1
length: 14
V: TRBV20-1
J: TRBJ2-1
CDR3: CSAREGTGGGEQFF
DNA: TGCAGTGCTAGAGAAGGGACAGGGGGCGGTGAGCAGTTCTTC

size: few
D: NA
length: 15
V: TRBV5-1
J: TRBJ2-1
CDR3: CASSLVVNAYNEQFF
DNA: TGCGCCAGCAGCTTGGTTGTTAATGCCTACAATGAGCAGTTCTTC

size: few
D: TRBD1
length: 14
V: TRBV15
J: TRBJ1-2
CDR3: CATSMGQGASGYTF
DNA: TGTGCCACCAGCATGGGACAGGGGGCTTCGGGCTACACCTTC

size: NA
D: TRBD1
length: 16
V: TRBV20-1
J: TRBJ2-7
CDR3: CSAQRTGQGLTYEQYF
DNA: TGCAGTGCTCAACGAACGGGACAGGGACTCACCTACGAGCAGTACTTC

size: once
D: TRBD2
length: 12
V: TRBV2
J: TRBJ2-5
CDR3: CASKSGGETQYF
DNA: TGTGCCAGCAAGTCGGGGGGAGAGACCCAGTACTTC

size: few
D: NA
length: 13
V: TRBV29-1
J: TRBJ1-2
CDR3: CSVEDFDSYGYTF
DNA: TGCAGCGTTGAAGATTTCGACAGCTATGGCTACACCTTC

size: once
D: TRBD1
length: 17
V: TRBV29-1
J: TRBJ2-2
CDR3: CSVSTRDRGLDTGELFF
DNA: TGCAGCGTCTCCACCAGGGACAGGGGGCTTGACACCGGGGAGCTGTTTTTT

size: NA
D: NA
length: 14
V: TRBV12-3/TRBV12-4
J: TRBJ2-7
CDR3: CASSWGLGPYEQYF
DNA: TGTGCCAGCAGTTGGGGCTTGGGACCCTACGAGCAGTACTTC

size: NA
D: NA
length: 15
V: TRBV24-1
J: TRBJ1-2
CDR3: CATDLGSRDNYGYTF
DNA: TGCGCCACCGACTTGGGCAGCCGAGATAACTATGGCTACACCTTC

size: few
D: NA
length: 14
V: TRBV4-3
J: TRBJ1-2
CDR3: CASSQDHTNYGYTF
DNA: TGCGCCAGCAGCCAAGATCACACTAACTATGGCTACACCTTC

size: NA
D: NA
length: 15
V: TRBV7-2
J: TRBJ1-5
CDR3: CASSLVTESNQPQHF
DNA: TGTGCCAGCAGCTTAGTGACCGAGAGCAATCAGCCCCAGCATTTT

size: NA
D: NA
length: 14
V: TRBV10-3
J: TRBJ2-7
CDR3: CAISDPKGGFGQYF
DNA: TGTGCCATCAGTGACCCCAAGGGGGGGTTTGGGCAGTACTTC

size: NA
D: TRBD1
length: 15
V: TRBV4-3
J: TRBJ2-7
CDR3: CASSQAMGQFYEQYF
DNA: TGCGCCAGCAGCCAAGCAATGGGACAGTTCTACGAGCAGTACTTC

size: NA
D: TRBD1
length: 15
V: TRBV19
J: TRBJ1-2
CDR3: CASSTGGGQPRGYTF
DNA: TGTGCCAGTAGTACGGGAGGGGGCCAGCCCCGCGGCTACACCTTC

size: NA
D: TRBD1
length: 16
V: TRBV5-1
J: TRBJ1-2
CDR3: CASSQNPGQAYYGYTF
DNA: TGCGCCAGCAGCCAAAATCCGGGACAGGCTTACTATGGCTACACCTTC

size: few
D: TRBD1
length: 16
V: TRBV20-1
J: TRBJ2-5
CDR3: CSPTSSGQGVQETQYF
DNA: TGCAGCCCCACATCTTCGGGACAGGGGGTTCAAGAGACCCAGTACTTC